A selection of T cell receptor beta chains follows, all from one sample in a study of T cell responses to AZD1222 COVID-19 vaccine. Sequencing was performed with immunoSEQ multiplex PCR; in TCRdb, only in-frame clones are kept and a portion is missing. Of 95,000 to 110,000 clones listed, 92% are singletons. The material sequenced was peripheral blood, taken 28 days after the second AZD1222 dose. Source of these receptors: an adult who received the AZD1222 COVID-19 vaccine. The CDR3 runs from the conserved cysteine through the conserved F or W. Fields, in order: V gene, CDR3 protein.

>TRBV3-1/TRBV3-2
CASSPIWGSGGSGELFF
>TRBV6-5
CASRRTSGGAETQYF
>TRBV7-3
CASSLSSDRGYEQYF
>TRBV11-2
CASSSSLGGNTIYF
>TRBV6-5
CASSWTGVNQPQHF
>TRBV6-1
CASSESRGSSSYEQYF
>TRBV13
CASSRRQWTDTQYF
>TRBV5-1
CASSLNGQGSEKLFF
>TRBV29-1
CSVGGVQSYNEQFF
>TRBV12-3/TRBV12-4
CASSQSDYEQYF
>TRBV24-1
CATSQDNYGYTF
>TRBV11-2
CASSLSWDQPQHF
>TRBV9
CASGIGGHYGINTQYF
>TRBV18
CASSPMGELGTEAFF
>TRBV5-6
CASSLVRGQVYYEQYF
>TRBV4-1
CASSQGPQTNTGELFF
>TRBV15
CATSRTGSNQPQHF
>TRBV10-2
CASRSSGALGEKLFF
>TRBV5-4
CASSQGVGQGNTEAFF
>TRBV7-2
CASSLETAAYEQYF
>TRBV29-1
CSVEAGFNEQFF
>TRBV28
CASSFLERQRNGYTF
>TRBV28
CASSLARYGYTF
>TRBV19
CASGGQPQHF
>TRBV15
CATSSLHPHPPSLGFHEQFF
>TRBV7-9
CASSGPRSDTQYF
>TRBV18
CASSPRDGLNEKLFF
>TRBV19
CASSIDLGGRANNEQFF
>TRBV21-1
CASSKERDRLFYNEQFF
>TRBV27
CASSFSPTGVTEAFF
>TRBV9
CASSVAPDNSPLHF
>TRBV5-5
CASSSSPGNTIYF
>TRBV24-1
CATSDLRDRALQSNQPQHF
>TRBV6-4
CASSARQGPNSPLHF
>TRBV14
CASSQVAGGMNTEAFF
>TRBV28
CASSLALPDGDKNTEAFF
>TRBV20-1
CSASQQGKNSNQPQHF
>TRBV10-3
CAIGTLREETQYF
>TRBV15
CATSRGGTAEKLFF
>TRBV11-2
CASSLRGSGTEAFF
>TRBV20-1
CSASRMRLSSYNEQFF
>TRBV5-4
CASSLVGGIYEQYF
>TRBV11-2
CASSAENQPQHF
>TRBV6-5
CASSYKGQATYEQYF
>TRBV7-9
CASSPLRWESTDTQYF
>TRBV3-1/TRBV3-2
CASSQGATEAFF
>TRBV12-3/TRBV12-4
CASRPGNTGELFF
>TRBV30
CAWGLPPRVKETQYF
>TRBV11-2
CASAQALTDTGELFF
>TRBV30
CAWRTVGKTEAFF
>TRBV7-7
CASSPSLGTGYNEQFF
>TRBV6-5
CASIEGGSGYTF
>TRBV7-2
CASSWTSGSYNEQFF